This T cell receptor beta chain was recorded in a study of blood T cell repertoires in COVID-19. The germline V and J ends were trimmed by 5 bases and 8 bases, with 15 bases remaining between them. Germline loops: CDR1 MDHEN, CDR2 SYDVKM. This CDR3 contains 14 residues. Each participant's cohort was designated according to participant-reported clinical history. All exposed participants met a person with COVID-19 within 2 weeks before entering the study. The method was immunoSEQ multiplex PCR; TCRdb's version includes in-frame clones alone and lacks a portion of them. This table has approximately 300,000 clones, 85% appearing once.

The chain carries TRBV28 and TRBJ2-2, with TRBD1 as a possible D gene (6 bases). Input material: PBMCs or T cells enriched from blood (not recorded which). The TCR comes from a woman aged 25 to 39 who had been exposed to COVID-19. The CDR3 protein is CASSRLRGEGELFF. The DNA of the CDR3 is TGTGCCAGCAGTCGACTCAGGGGCGAGGGGGAGCTGTTTTTT.